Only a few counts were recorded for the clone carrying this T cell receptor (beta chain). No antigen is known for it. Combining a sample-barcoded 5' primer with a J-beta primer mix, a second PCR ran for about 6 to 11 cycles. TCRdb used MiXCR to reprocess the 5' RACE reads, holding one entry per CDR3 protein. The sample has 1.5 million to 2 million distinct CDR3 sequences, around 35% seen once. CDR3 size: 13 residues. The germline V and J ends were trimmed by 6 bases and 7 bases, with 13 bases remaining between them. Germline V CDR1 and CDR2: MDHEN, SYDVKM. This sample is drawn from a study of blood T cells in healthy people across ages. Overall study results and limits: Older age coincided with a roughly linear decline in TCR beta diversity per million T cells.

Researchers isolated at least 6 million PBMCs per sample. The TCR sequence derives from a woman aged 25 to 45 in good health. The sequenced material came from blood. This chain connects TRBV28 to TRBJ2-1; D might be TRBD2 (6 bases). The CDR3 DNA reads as TGTGCCAGCAGCCACGGACGGGGGAATGAGCAGTTCTTC. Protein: CASSHGRGNEQFF.